This entry is about one TCR beta chain. Its target is not known. The data originate from a study of post-analysis software for immune sequencing data. The wider study: Both relapsing-remitting and secondary progressive multiple sclerosis featured among the disease courses, as did progressive-relapsing multiple sclerosis.

Carried by the TCR beta cDNA libraries were unique molecular identifiers. Input populations of roughly 1 to 11 million T cells gave rise to 500,000 or so cDNA molecules. Each CDR3 protein gets one entry after TCRdb re-called the PCR reads with MiXCR. The sample comprises roughly 600,000 distinct CDR3 sequences, 44% of which are singletons, and 1.5% to 2% rests with the top ten. The CDR3 covers 13 residues. The germline V gene encodes CDR1 SGHVS and CDR2 FNYEAQ. Between the trimmed V and J ends, which lost 4 bases and 4 bases, there was a span of 11 bases. Study-level findings and limits: Patients carried roughly five TRBV segments more frequently than controls did, and TRBV5-6, TRBV5-1 and TRBV20-1 were among them. Multiple sclerosis patients had significantly lower normalized Chao1 diversity than controls.

Material for sequencing was blood. The rearrangement joins TRBV7-6 to TRBJ2-7, with D perhaps given as TRBD1 or TRBD2 (5 bases each). The receptor's source is a girl between 10 and 17 years old with multiple sclerosis. In nucleotides, the CDR3 is TGTGCCAGCAGCTCCGACTGGGGGTACGAGCAGTACTTC. This codes for CASSSDWGYEQYF.